This T cell receptor beta chain stems from a study of OX40 agonist ivuxolimab in advanced cancers. Whole-study context: Recorded diagnoses for dose-escalation patients were hepatocellular carcinoma, melanoma, renal cell or head and neck cancer.

Libraries were prepared by immunoSEQ multiplex PCR; TCRdb keeps only in-frame clonotypes and omits some of them. The sample includes around 150,000 clones, around 94% of them seen just once. Concerning this clone itself: Its specificity is unknown.

Whole-study results and caveats: The 0.1-3.0 mg/kg partial responders had among the lowest clonal expansion.

If patients had autoimmune disease history or systemic immunosuppression, they were excluded. Drawing of blood for sampling happened at baseline, at cycle 4 day 1, and at cycle 7 day 1. Specimen: CD4+ or CD8+ T cells sorted from blood, collected in a trial of the OX40 agonist ivuxolimab. The receptor's source is an adult with an advanced solid tumor such as melanoma, head and neck, liver or kidney cancer.

The CDR3 DNA follows: TGTGCCAGCAAACCAGACGAGGTTCAGCCCCAGCATTTT. It encodes CASKPDEVQPQHF. The chain joins TRBV6-1 to TRBJ1-5; D unclear. CDR1 and CDR2 (germline): MNHNS, SASEGT. The CDR3 totals 13 residues. V dropped 7 bases and J dropped 6 bases, with 13 bases sitting between them.